This paragraph covers one T cell receptor beta chain sequence. These data are taken from a study of blood T cell repertoires in COVID-19. In the original analysis: Estimation of nucleated cell counts was performed using reference gene primer amplification. Generated by immunoSEQ multiplex PCR, the TCRdb table keeps only in-frame clones and is missing some. The V and J calls and the clone size are those of that table, but D and trimming were determined from the DNA. Among approximately 75,000 clones listed, roughly 83% were seen once. V dropped 3 bases and J dropped 8; count of bases not matched to a gene: 16. CDR1 is DFQATT and CDR2 is SNEGSKA in the germline V gene (reference sequence). This CDR3 comprises 18 residues.

Sample: peripheral blood. The sequence was collected from an elderly woman with acute or convalescent COVID-19. The V call is TRBV20-1, the J call TRBJ2-1; 13 bases are a match to TRBD2. CDR3 protein: CSASRITSGRATVYEQFF. The CDR3 DNA is TGCAGTGCTAGTCGCATAACTAGCGGGAGGGCAACGGTCTATGAGCAGTTCTTC.